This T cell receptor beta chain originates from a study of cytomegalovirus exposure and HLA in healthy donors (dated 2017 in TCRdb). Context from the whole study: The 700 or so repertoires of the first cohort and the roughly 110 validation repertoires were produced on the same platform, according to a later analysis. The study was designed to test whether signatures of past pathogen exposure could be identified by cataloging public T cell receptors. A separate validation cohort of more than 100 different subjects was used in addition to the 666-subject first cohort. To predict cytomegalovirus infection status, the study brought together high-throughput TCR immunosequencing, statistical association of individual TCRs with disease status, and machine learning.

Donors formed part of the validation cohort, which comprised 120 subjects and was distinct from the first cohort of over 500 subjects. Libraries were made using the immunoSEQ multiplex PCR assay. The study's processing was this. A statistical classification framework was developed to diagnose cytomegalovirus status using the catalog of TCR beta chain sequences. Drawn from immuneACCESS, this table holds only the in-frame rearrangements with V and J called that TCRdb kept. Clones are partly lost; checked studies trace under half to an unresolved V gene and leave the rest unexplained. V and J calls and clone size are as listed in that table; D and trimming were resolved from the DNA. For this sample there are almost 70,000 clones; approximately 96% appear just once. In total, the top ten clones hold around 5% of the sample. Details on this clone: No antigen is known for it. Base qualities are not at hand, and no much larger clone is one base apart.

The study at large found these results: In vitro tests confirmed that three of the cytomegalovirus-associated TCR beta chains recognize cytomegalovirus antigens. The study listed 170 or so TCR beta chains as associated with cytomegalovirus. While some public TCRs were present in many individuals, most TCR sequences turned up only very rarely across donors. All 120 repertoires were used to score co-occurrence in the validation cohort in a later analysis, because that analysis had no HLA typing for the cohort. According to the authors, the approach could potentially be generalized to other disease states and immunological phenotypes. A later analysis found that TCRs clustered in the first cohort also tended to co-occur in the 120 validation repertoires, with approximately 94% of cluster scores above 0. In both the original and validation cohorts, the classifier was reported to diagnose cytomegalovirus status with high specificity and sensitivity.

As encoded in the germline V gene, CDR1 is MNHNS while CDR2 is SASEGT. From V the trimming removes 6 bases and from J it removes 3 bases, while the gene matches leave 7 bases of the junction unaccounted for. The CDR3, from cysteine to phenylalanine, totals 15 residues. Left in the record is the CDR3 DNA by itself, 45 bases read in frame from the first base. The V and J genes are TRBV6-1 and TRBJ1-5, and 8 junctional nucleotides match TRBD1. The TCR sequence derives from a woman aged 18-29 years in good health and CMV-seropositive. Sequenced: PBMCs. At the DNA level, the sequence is TGTGCCAGCAGGAAGGGACAGGTTATCAATCAGCCCCAGCATTTT. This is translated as CASRKGQVINQPQHF.